The rows below give T cell receptor beta chains drawn from one sample of a study of CD8 T cells in Susac syndrome. Via MiXCR, TCRdb re-called the immunoSEQ multiplex PCR reads, giving one row per CDR3 protein. The sample contains 300,000 to 350,000 distinct CDR3 sequences, around 90% of which appear only once. The specimen was CD4+ T cells from PBMCs. The receptors originated from a human donor with multiple sclerosis. The CDR3 runs from the conserved cysteine through the conserved F or W. A D gene is named only where the DNA matches it firmly. Size tells how often a clone was seen (once, few, many) or the class of an expanded clone, and some rows leave it out.

NA | TRBJ2-1 | TRBV2 | 12 | NA | TGTGCCAGCAGTGGTGCGGGGTATGAGCAGTTCTTC | CASSGAGYEQFF
TRBD2 | TRBJ2-1 | TRBV4-2 | 18 | NA | TGTGCCAGCAGCCAAGGAGAACGTCTAGCGGGATCCGGGAATGAGCAGTTCTTC | CASSQGERLAGSGNEQFF
NA | TRBJ1-1 | TRBV30 | 13 | NA | TGTGCCTGGAGTGTACAGGAATACACTGAAGCTTTCTTT | CAWSVQEYTEAFF
TRBD2 | TRBJ2-7 | TRBV25-1 | 14 | NA | TGTGCCACACGTCCGCGGGAGGTGGTCCACGAGCAGTACTTC | CATRPREVVHEQYF
NA | TRBJ2-1 | TRBV29-1 | 14 | NA | TGCAGCGTTGCCTCAAGCGTTTTCTACAATGAGCAGTTCTTC | CSVASSVFYNEQFF
NA | TRBJ2-7 | TRBV7-2 | 14 | NA | TGTGCCAGCACCGATATGGACAAGTCCTACGAGCAGTACTTC | CASTDMDKSYEQYF
NA | TRBJ1-1 | TRBV20-1 | 15 | NA | TGCAGTGCTAGAGATCCGGGCAGAATGAACACTGAAGCTTTCTTT | CSARDPGRMNTEAFF
NA | TRBJ1-2 | TRBV5-5 | 14 | few | TGTGCCAGCAGCTTGCAGGGGAATGACTATGGCTACACCTTC | CASSLQGNDYGYTF
NA | TRBJ2-5 | TRBV5-1 | 14 | NA | TGCGCCAGCAGCTTAGGCGGCGGGATTGAGACCCAGTACTTC | CASSLGGGIETQYF
NA | TRBJ2-5 | TRBV5-1 | 15 | NA | TGCGCCAGCAGCTCAGGAGGAGGCGGGCAAGAGACCCAGTACTTC | CASSSGGGGQETQYF
NA | TRBJ1-4 | TRBV29-1 | 13 | once | TGCAGCGTTTCGACAGGAACTAATGAAAAACTGTTTTTT | CSVSTGTNEKLFF
NA | TRBJ2-3 | TRBV5-6 | 14 | NA | TGTGCCAGCAGCTTATCCCGTACCACAGATACGCAGTATTTT | CASSLSRTTDTQYF
NA | TRBJ1-1 | TRBV7-8 | 14 | NA | TGTGCCAGCAGCTTCGGGACCCCGAACACTGAAGCTTTCTTT | CASSFGTPNTEAFF
TRBD1 | TRBJ2-3 | TRBV7-3 | 15 | NA | TGTGCCAGCAGCGGGACAGGGGCCGGGTCAGATACGCAGTATTTT | CASSGTGAGSDTQYF
NA | TRBJ1-2 | TRBV3-1 | 12 | NA | TGTGCCAGCAGCCAAGGCTGGGCCGGCTACACCTTC | CASSQGWAGYTF
TRBD1 | TRBJ1-6 | TRBV6-6 | 14 | NA | TGTGCCAGCAGTTCCCTAGGGGGCGGATCACCCCTCCACTTT | CASSSLGGGSPLHF
NA | TRBJ2-2 | TRBV6-5 | 14 | NA | TGTGCCAGCAGTTCCTTTGGGAGAACCGGGGAGCTGTTTTTT | CASSSFGRTGELFF
TRBD2 | TRBJ2-2 | TRBV6-1 | 15 | NA | TGTGCCAGCATGGGGGGACTAGCGGGCACCGGGGAGCTGTTTTTT | CASMGGLAGTGELFF
NA | TRBJ2-5 | TRBV7-3 | 13 | NA | TGTGCCAGCAGCCCTTTCTTGGGGGAGACCCAGTACTTC | CASSPFLGETQYF
NA | TRBJ1-2 | TRBV7-2 | 14 | NA | TGTGCCAGCAGCCCCGGAGGACTCTTCTATGGCTACACCTTC | CASSPGGLFYGYTF
TRBD1 | TRBJ1-2 | TRBV20-1 | 13 | NA | TGCAGTGCTGGGACAGGGGTCAAGTATGGCTACACCTTC | CSAGTGVKYGYTF
TRBD1 | TRBJ2-1 | TRBV19 | 14 | NA | TGTGCCAGTAGTATAGGACAGGGCATCAATGAGCAGTTCTTC | CASSIGQGINEQFF
NA | TRBJ1-5 | TRBV6-9 | 12 | NA | TGTGCCAGCAGTTACCCGGTCCGCCCCCAGCATTTT | CASSYPVRPQHF
NA | TRBJ2-5 | TRBV29-1 | 14 | NA | TGCAGCGTTGAAGGAGGGGCAGGGTTTGAGACCCAGTACTTC | CSVEGGAGFETQYF
TRBD2 | TRBJ2-1 | TRBV12-3/TRBV12-4 | 14 | NA | TGTGCCAGCAGCCGACTCGGGGGGGGGCATGAGCAGTTCTTC | CASSRLGGGHEQFF
NA | TRBJ2-5 | TRBV4-3 | 16 | NA | TGCGCCAGCAGCCAGGCCTACAGGGCCATCCAAGAGACCCAGTACTTC | CASSQAYRAIQETQYF
TRBD2 | TRBJ2-1 | TRBV20-1 | 16 | NA | TGCAGTGCGCCTACTAGCGGTGGATCCAATTACAATGAGCAGTTCTTC | CSAPTSGGSNYNEQFF
TRBD1 | TRBJ2-1 | TRBV30 | 15 | NA | TGTGCCTGGACTACCAACGACAGGGTAACTGGGGAGCAGTTCTTC | CAWTTNDRVTGEQFF
NA | TRBJ1-5 | TRBV30 | 14 | NA | TGTGCCTGGAAAGGGACTCAAGATTATCAGCCCCAGCATTTT | CAWKGTQDYQPQHF
NA | TRBJ1-2 | TRBV30 | 11 | NA | TGTGCCTGGAGTGTATACTATGGCTACACCTTC | CAWSVYYGYTF
NA | TRBJ1-1 | TRBV5-5 | 15 | NA | TGTGCCAGCAGCTTGTGGGGGGACAAGAATTTTGAAGCTTTCTTT | CASSLWGDKNFEAFF
NA | TRBJ2-5 | TRBV12-3/TRBV12-4 | 11 | NA | TGTGCCAGCAGTATTGGGGTGGCCCAGTACTTC | CASSIGVAQYF
TRBD1 | TRBJ1-1 | TRBV20-1 | 16 | NA | TGCAGTGCTAGAGACCACAGGGGGGGGATGAACACTGAAGCTTTCTTT | CSARDHRGGMNTEAFF
NA | TRBJ2-4 | TRBV19 | 17 | NA | TGTGCCAGTAGTATGGTGACAGCCCTTCTAGCCAAAAACATTCAGTACTTC | CASSMVTALLAKNIQYF
TRBD2 | TRBJ2-1 | TRBV24-1 | 12 | NA | TGTGCCACCAGTGATTCCAGACTAGCGCAGTTCTTC | CATSDSRLAQFF
NA | TRBJ1-3 | TRBV7-9 | 13 | NA | TGTGCCAGCAGGGGCAACTCTGGAAACACCATATATTTT | CASRGNSGNTIYF
NA | TRBJ1-1 | TRBV12-3/TRBV12-4 | 13 | once | TGTGCCAGCAGTTTTGTTGTGGGCACTGAAGCTTTCTTT | CASSFVVGTEAFF
TRBD1 | TRBJ2-7 | TRBV20-1 | 16 | NA | TGCAGTGCGCCGACGGGACAGGGATCGCGCGCCTACGAGCAGTACTTC | CSAPTGQGSRAYEQYF
NA | TRBJ1-1 | TRBV6-5 | 15 | NA | TGTGCCAGCAGTTACTTCGGACGGCTGAACACTGAAGCTTTCTTT | CASSYFGRLNTEAFF
NA | TRBJ2-1 | TRBV12-3/TRBV12-4 | 12 | NA | TGTGCCAGCAGTTTTGGTGGCGATGAGCAGTTCTTC | CASSFGGDEQFF
TRBD1 | TRBJ1-2 | TRBV4-1 | 13 | NA | TGCGCCAGCAGCCGGACAGGGACGGATGGCTACACCTTC | CASSRTGTDGYTF
NA | TRBJ2-7 | TRBV12-3/TRBV12-4 | 13 | NA | TGTGCCAGCAGTTTTTTAAGGGGAAGCGAGCAGTACTTC | CASSFLRGSEQYF
NA | TRBJ2-7 | TRBV27 | 16 | NA | TGTGCCAGCAGCAAGACGAGGACTCTACTCACCTACGAGCAGTACTTC | CASSKTRTLLTYEQYF
NA | TRBJ1-1 | TRBV5-1 | 16 | NA | TGCGCCAGCAGCTTACGGGTCAGCTCCATGAACACTGAAGCTTTCTTT | CASSLRVSSMNTEAFF
TRBD1 | TRBJ1-1 | TRBV6-6 | 16 | NA | TGTGCCAGCAGTTACACCCCCGGGACAGTAAGCACTGAAGCTTTCTTT | CASSYTPGTVSTEAFF
NA | TRBJ2-5 | TRBV12-3/TRBV12-4 | 14 | NA | TGTGCCAGCACTCTTTGGGGAATCCAAGAGACCCAGTACTTC | CASTLWGIQETQYF
NA | TRBJ2-1 | TRBV7-3 | 15 | NA | TGTGCCAGCAGCTTGGCTAGCGCGGCCTACAATGAGCAGTTCTTC | CASSLASAAYNEQFF
TRBD1 | TRBJ2-7 | TRBV6-6 | 16 | NA | TGTGCCAGCAGTAAACAATCACAGGGGACCAGGTACGAGCAGTACTTC | CASSKQSQGTRYEQYF
NA | TRBJ2-7 | TRBV5-1 | 17 | NA | TGCGCCAGCAGCTTGGAGGTCAGGGGAACCTGGGGCTACGAGCAGTACTTC | CASSLEVRGTWGYEQYF